The 31 T cell receptor beta chains in this list originate from one sample, sequenced in a study of shared clonotypes between healthy human individuals. Positively selected for CCR7, the CD45RO-negative cells used as naive CD8 cells excluded terminally differentiated effector memory CD45RA+ cells. Profiling relied on immunoSEQ multiplex PCR, and the TCRdb table lists in-frame clones only, not all of them. The repertoire consists of hundreds of thousands of clones, with 80% to 95% occurring once and the leading ten covering less than 25%. The sequencing sample was made of naive CD8+ T cells sorted from blood. The receptors here all came from a man aged 25-45 years in good health.

V gene TRBV29-1 combines with J gene TRBJ1-2; TRBD1 might be the D (5 bases). The CDR3 runs to 13 residues. Per the germline V gene, CDR1 is SQVTM and CDR2 is ANQGSEA. The V end was cut by 7 bases, the J end by 1 base, with 13 bases between. The CDR3 nucleotides are TGCAGCGCTGTTACAGGAGATAACTATGGCTACACCTTC. Translating gives CSAVTGDNYGYTF.

V and J are TRBV11-3 and TRBJ2-1; 10 bases match TRBD2. The CDR3 runs to 17 residues. With 4 bases clipped from V and 3 bases from J, the junction kept 9 bases outside the gene matches. Germline-derived CDR1 and CDR2 are SGHNT and YENEEA. CDR3 nucleotide sequence: TGTGCCAGCAGCTCCCGGACTAGCGGAGACCACTACAATGAGCAGTTCTTC. It translates to CASSSRTSGDHYNEQFF.

This chain joins TRBV11-2 and TRBJ1-2; 11 bases are a match to TRBD1. Germline V lookup: CDR1 SGHAT, CDR2 FQNNGV. The V gene end was trimmed by 4 bases and the J gene end by 8 bases; junction bases not matched to a gene: 6. The CDR3 contains 14 residues. CDR3 bases: TGTGCCAGCAGCTCAGGACAGGGGGCGAGGGGCTACACCTTC. Translation gives CASSSGQGARGYTF.

About this clone: The sample contains more than one DNA sequence encoding this CDR3. The chain uses TRBV7-2 and TRBJ1-1, with TRBD1 as a possible D gene (5 bases). This CDR3 contains 14 residues. Germline-derived CDR1 and CDR2 are SGHTA and FQGNSA. The V gene lost 4 bases and the J gene lost 1 base, with 10 bases spanning the gap. This CDR3 is CASSYGQGNTEAFF. CDR3 nucleotides: TGTGCCAGCAGCTACGGGCAGGGGAACACTGAAGCTTTCTTT.

The V call is TRBV27, the J call TRBJ2-1, with D hard to call. The germline CDR1 and CDR2 sequences are MNHEY and SMNVEV (reference sequence). The length of the CDR3 is 15 residues. V was trimmed by 5 bases and J by 2 bases, leaving 13 bases between them. CDR3 coding DNA: TGTGCCAGCAGTGATAATCCCCCGGCCTACAATGAGCAGTTCTTC. Its translation: CASSDNPPAYNEQFF.

This clone showed up just a few times. V and J are TRBV7-6 and TRBJ2-1; D is uncertain. V lost 0 bases to trimming and J lost 15 bases, with 12 bases between them. CDR3 length: 12 amino acids. Germline assignment: CDR1 SGHVS and CDR2 FNYEAQ. CDR3 coding DNA: TGTGCCAGCAGCTTAGCGGACGGCGCGAGGTTCTTC. Protein product: CASSLADGARFF.

The chain uses TRBV23-1 and TRBJ2-3; D gene unclear. TRBV23-1 is given ORF status, its function remaining uncertain. Trimming removed 4 bases from V and 6 bases from J, with 8 bases in between. This CDR3 contains 12 residues. In nucleotides, the CDR3 is TGCGCCAGCAGTCCCCGTGTGGATACGCAGTATTTT. This gives the protein CASSPRVDTQYF.

This chain links TRBV9 with TRBJ2-1, with a weak D call TRBD1 (6 bases). Germline V gives CDR1 SGDLS, CDR2 YYNGEE. CDR3 length: 15 amino acids. Trimming left V 1 base short and J 7 bases short, with 15 bases between. CDR3 DNA sequence: TGTGCCAGCAGCGTATTGCAGGGGAGTTGGAATGAGCAGTTCTTC. This translates into CASSVLQGSWNEQFF.

The chain recombines TRBV2 with TRBJ2-3; 12 nucleotides align to TRBD2. The germline V gene has CDR1 SNHLY and CDR2 FYNNEI. The CDR3 spans 17 residues. V was pared by 7 bases and J by 0 bases, with 8 bases of the junction left unmatched. The CDR3 region is CASIGTSGSPSTDTQYF. The CDR3 DNA sequence: TGTGCCAGCATAGGGACTAGCGGGTCACCAAGCACAGATACGCAGTATTTT.

The genes are TRBV27 and TRBJ1-2; tentatively, D is TRBD1 (5 bases). This CDR3 region has 15 residues. In germline, CDR1 is MNHEY, CDR2 SMNVEV (reference sequence). Trimming cost V 7 bases and J 1 base, with 16 bases left between them. CDR3 DNA: TGTGCCAGCAAGTCCGGGACGGATTATAACTATGGCTACACCTTC. This codes for CASKSGTDYNYGYTF.

V and J are TRBV10-1 and TRBJ2-1, with D maybe TRBD1 (5 bases). The CDR3 is 14 residues long. Germline lookup yields CDR1 WNHNN and CDR2 SYGVQD (reference sequence). Trimming removed 3 bases at V and 4 bases at J, with 10 bases between. In DNA form, the CDR3 reads TGCGCCAGCAGTGACAGGGAAGGTTACAATGAGCAGTTCTTC. Its protein product is CASSDREGYNEQFF.

DNA of the CDR3: TGCGCCAGCAGTCTAGGGCGGCTACACACTGAAGCTTTCTTT. It is translated as CASSLGRLHTEAFF. The chain recombines TRBV23-1 with TRBJ1-1; D unclear. TRBV23-1 is flagged as an ORF with uncertain function. V was clipped by 4 bases and J by 3 bases, with 12 bases between them. The CDR3 sequence is 14 residues long.

This sequence joins TRBV21-1 and TRBJ2-7; TRBD2, the table's D call, lacks a check against the DNA. TRBV21-1 is a pseudogene segment. The CDR3 is 21 residues long. CDR3 coding DNA: TGTGCCAGCAGCAACGCGCATTCAACAGTTGTTCCGTCCGGGGAGGTCGACGAGCAGTACTTC. This codes for CASSNAHSTVVPSGEVDEQYF.

The V and J genes are TRBV15 and TRBJ1-5; weak D call: TRBD1 (6 bases). Trimming took 3 bases from V and 0 from J, leaving 9 bases between them. Germline V gene sequence: CDR1 LNHNV, CDR2 YYDKDF (reference sequence). The CDR3 runs 15 residues. The CDR3 region has the DNA TGTGCCACCAGCAGTAACAGGGATAGCAATCAGCCCCAGCATTTT. It yields the protein CATSSNRDSNQPQHF.

The rearrangement links TRBV14 to TRBJ1-2, with no clear D. The V gene's germline CDR1 is SGHDN and CDR2 FVKESK. CDR3 length: 15 residues. V was cut by 0 bases and J by 3 bases, with 11 bases left in between. Written as DNA, the CDR3 is TGTGCCAGCAGCCAAGATCCGAGGCCCCACTATGGCTACACCTTC. Amino acid sequence: CASSQDPRPHYGYTF.

This clone has only a few counts. V usage is TRBV15 and J usage is TRBJ1-2; D unresolved. This CDR3 contains 13 residues. The V gene lost 0 bases and the J gene lost 5 bases, with 7 bases spanning the gap. The V gene's germline CDR1 is LNHNV and CDR2 YYDKDF (reference sequence). This chain's CDR3 is CATSREVDYGYTF. The DNA for the CDR3 is TGTGCCACCAGCAGAGAAGTGGATTATGGCTACACCTTC.

V and J are TRBV9 and TRBJ2-5; 7 positions agree with TRBD2. The CDR3 has 15 amino acids. Germline V gene sequence: CDR1 SGDLS, CDR2 YYNGEE. Unmatched junction bases numbered 8, after V lost 1 base and J lost 5 bases. The CDR3: CASSVSGGSGETQYF. DNA of the CDR3: TGTGCCAGCAGCGTATCAGGCGGGAGTGGGGAGACCCAGTACTTC.

The chain uses TRBV19 and TRBJ2-1, with unresolved D. Germline V lookup: CDR1 LNHDA, CDR2 SQIVND (reference sequence). Trimming stripped 0 bases from V and 7 bases from J, with 13 bases between. The CDR3 is made up of 15 amino acids. CDR3 bases: TGTGCCAGTAGTATAGATCGAGTTGCTGCTAATGAGCAGTTCTTC. This gives the protein CASSIDRVAANEQFF.

V usage is TRBV29-1 and J usage is TRBJ2-1; 13 nucleotides match TRBD2. V shed 6 bases and J 0 bases; nucleotides not matched to a gene: 5. The CDR3 is 16 amino acids. CDR1 and CDR2 (germline): SQVTM, ANQGSEA. As DNA, the CDR3 is TGCAGCGTCCTGACTAGCGGGAGGACCTCCTACAATGAGCAGTTCTTC. Translated, it gives CSVLTSGRTSYNEQFF.

The rearrangement uses TRBV10-2 and TRBJ2-7, with D perhaps matching TRBD1 (6 bases). The length of the CDR3 is 15 residues. CDR1 is WSHSY and CDR2 is SAAADI in the germline V gene. Trimming stripped 3 bases from V and 0 bases from J, with 12 bases between. CDR3 DNA: TGCGCCAGCAGTGAATCCCAGGGGCTCTCCTACGAGCAGTACTTC. It codes for CASSESQGLSYEQYF.

In this sample, this clone turned up once. The chain joins TRBV19 to TRBJ2-1, with TRBD2 matching 8 bases. V gave up 6 bases and J gave up 5 bases; unmatched junction bases: 9. The CDR3 loop spans 15 amino acids. CDR1 LNHDA and CDR2 SQIVND come from the germline V gene (reference sequence). The CDR3 reads CASSKTGGPDNEQFF. In nucleotides, the CDR3 is TGTGCCAGTAGCAAAACGGGAGGGCCAGACAATGAGCAGTTCTTC.

The rearrangement links TRBV7-8 to TRBJ1-5; D might be TRBD1 (5 bases). Germline V gene lookup returns CDR1 SGHVS and CDR2 FQNEAQ. Trimming shortened V by 6 bases and J by 0 bases, and 12 bases separated the two germline ends. This CDR3 has 15 amino acids. CDR3 nucleotides: TGTGCCAGCAGTCCGGGGGTTTATAGCAATCAGCCCCAGCATTTT. Its translation is CASSPGVYSNQPQHF.

The CDR3 DNA is TGTGCCAGCAGTTCCGACCGGGAGGAGTCCTACGAGCAGTACTTC. The encoded protein is CASSSDREESYEQYF. The chain carries TRBV28 and TRBJ2-7; 7 bases are shared with TRBD2. CDR3 length: 15 residues. Germline V gene lookup returns CDR1 MDHEN and CDR2 SYDVKM. V gave up 4 bases and J gave up 1 base; unmatched junction bases: 7.

The V gene is TRBV19, the J gene TRBJ2-7; 10 bases match TRBD2. CDR1 and CDR2 from the germline V gene are LNHDA and SQIVND (reference sequence). There are 14 residues in the CDR3. J lost 4 bases, V lost 6 bases, and 6 bases had no gene match. The CDR3 protein is CASSGASGSYEQYF. As DNA, the CDR3 is TGTGCCAGTAGCGGGGCTAGCGGGAGTTACGAGCAGTACTTC.

The chain combines TRBV11-2 with TRBJ2-1, with 9 nucleotides matching TRBD2. After removal of 9 bases from V and 5 bases from J, the junction contained 11 bases not matched to a gene. The CDR3 runs to 15 residues. Germline V gene lookup returns CDR1 SGHAT and CDR2 FQNNGV. The CDR3 DNA sequence: TGTGCCAGTTCACCGCCGCCTAGCGGGAACAATGAGCAGTTCTTC. Amino acids: CASSPPPSGNNEQFF.

On this clone itself: In the same sample, other DNA sequences code for this CDR3. This chain uses TRBV7-9 with TRBJ2-5, with 7 bases fitting TRBD1. This CDR3 region has 15 residues. Trimming removed 5 bases from V and 2 bases from J; junction bases left unmatched: 8. Germline-derived CDR1 and CDR2 are SEHNR and FQNEAQ (reference sequence). The CDR3 DNA is TGTGCCAGCAGCCCTCGACAGGGATCACAAGAGACCCAGTACTTC. Its translation is CASSPRQGSQETQYF.

This sequence joins TRBV11-1 and TRBJ2-3; 10 bases agree with TRBD1. The junction had 4 bases not matched to a gene; V was cut back by 0 bases and J by 4 bases. Germline loops: CDR1 SGHAT, CDR2 FQDESV (reference sequence). This CDR3 region has 16 residues. CDR3 protein: CASSLADRGIADTQYF. Written as DNA, the CDR3 is TGTGCCAGCAGCTTAGCGGACAGGGGGATCGCAGATACGCAGTATTTT.

The genes are TRBV11-2 and TRBJ2-7; D ambiguous. This CDR3 has 13 amino acids. Trimming pared 6 bases from V and 3 bases from J, leaving 12 bases between. Germline V gene sequence: CDR1 SGHAT, CDR2 FQNNGV. CDR3 sequence: CASRGFPLYEQYF. CDR3 in DNA: TGTGCCAGCAGGGGTTTTCCTCTCTACGAGCAGTACTTC.

The V call is TRBV27, the J call TRBJ2-1, with 8 nucleotides matching TRBD2. This CDR3 spans 15 amino acids. Germline CDR1 is MNHEY and CDR2 is SMNVEV (reference sequence). V was clipped by 6 bases and J by 6 bases; unmatched bases: 10. CDR3 sequence reads: CASRALAGTGNEQFF. CDR3 DNA sequence: TGTGCCAGCAGGGCTTTAGCGGGAACGGGCAATGAGCAGTTCTTC.

This chain links TRBV28 with TRBJ2-3, with 11 bases matching TRBD2. This CDR3 spans 18 amino acids. J lost 3 bases, V lost 1 base, and 9 bases had no gene match. The germline V gene encodes CDR1 MDHEN and CDR2 SYDVKM. CDR3 in DNA: TGTGCCAGCAGTTTATATGTGACTAGCGGGACTTCGACAGATACGCAGTATTTT. It codes for CASSLYVTSGTSTDTQYF.

In DNA form, the CDR3 reads TGTGCCAGCAGTGCCCGGGACGGGAGGAGAGAGACCCAGTACTTC. Its protein product is CASSARDGRRETQYF. The rearrangement uses TRBV27 and TRBJ2-5; TRBD2 matches at 7 bases. V was pared by 5 bases and J by 4 bases, with 10 bases of the junction left unmatched. The CDR3 has 15 residues. CDR1 and CDR2 from the germline V gene are MNHEY and SMNVEV (reference sequence).